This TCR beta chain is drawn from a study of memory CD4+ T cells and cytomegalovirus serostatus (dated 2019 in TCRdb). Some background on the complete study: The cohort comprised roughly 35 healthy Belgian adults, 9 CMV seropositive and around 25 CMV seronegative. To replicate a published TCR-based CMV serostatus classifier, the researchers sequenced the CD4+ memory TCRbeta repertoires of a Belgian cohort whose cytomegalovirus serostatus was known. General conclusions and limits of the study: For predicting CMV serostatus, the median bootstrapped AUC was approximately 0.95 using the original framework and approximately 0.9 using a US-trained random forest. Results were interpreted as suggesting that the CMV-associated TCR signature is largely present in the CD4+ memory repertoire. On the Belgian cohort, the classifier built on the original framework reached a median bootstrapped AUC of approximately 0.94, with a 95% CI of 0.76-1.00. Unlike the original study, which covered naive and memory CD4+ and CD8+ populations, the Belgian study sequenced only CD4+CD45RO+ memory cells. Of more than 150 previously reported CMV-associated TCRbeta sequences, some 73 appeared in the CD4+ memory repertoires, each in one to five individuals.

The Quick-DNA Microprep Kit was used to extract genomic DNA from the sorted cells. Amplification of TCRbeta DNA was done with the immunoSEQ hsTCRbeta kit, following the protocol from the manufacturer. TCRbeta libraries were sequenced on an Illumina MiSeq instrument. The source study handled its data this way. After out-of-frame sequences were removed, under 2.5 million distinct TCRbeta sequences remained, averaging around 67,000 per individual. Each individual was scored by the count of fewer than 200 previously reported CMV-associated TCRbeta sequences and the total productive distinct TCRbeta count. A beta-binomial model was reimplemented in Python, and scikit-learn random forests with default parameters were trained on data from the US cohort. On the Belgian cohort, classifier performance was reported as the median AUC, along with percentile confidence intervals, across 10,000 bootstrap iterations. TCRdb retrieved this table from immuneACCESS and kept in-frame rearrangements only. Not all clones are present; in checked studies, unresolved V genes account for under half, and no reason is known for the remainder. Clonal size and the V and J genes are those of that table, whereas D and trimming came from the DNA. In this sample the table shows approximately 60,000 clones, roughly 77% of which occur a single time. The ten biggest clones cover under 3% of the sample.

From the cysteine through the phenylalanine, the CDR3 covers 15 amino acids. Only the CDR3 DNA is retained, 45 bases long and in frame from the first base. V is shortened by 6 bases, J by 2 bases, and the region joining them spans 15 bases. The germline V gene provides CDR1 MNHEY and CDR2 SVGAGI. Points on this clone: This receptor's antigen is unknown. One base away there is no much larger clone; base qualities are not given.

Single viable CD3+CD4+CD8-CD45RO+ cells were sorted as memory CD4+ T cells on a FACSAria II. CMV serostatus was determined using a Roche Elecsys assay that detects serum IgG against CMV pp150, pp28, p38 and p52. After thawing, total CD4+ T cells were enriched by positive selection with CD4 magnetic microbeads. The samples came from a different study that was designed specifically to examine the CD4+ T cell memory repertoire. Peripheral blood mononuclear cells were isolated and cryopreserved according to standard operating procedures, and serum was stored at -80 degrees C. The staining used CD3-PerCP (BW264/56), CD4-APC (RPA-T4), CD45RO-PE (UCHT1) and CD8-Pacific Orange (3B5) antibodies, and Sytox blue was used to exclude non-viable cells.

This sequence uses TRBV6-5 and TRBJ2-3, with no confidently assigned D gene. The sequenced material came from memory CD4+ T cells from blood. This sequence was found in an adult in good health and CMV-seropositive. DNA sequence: TGTGCCAGCAGGAGGACCCTAGGCCTCACAGATACGCAGTATTTT. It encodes CASRRTLGLTDTQYF.